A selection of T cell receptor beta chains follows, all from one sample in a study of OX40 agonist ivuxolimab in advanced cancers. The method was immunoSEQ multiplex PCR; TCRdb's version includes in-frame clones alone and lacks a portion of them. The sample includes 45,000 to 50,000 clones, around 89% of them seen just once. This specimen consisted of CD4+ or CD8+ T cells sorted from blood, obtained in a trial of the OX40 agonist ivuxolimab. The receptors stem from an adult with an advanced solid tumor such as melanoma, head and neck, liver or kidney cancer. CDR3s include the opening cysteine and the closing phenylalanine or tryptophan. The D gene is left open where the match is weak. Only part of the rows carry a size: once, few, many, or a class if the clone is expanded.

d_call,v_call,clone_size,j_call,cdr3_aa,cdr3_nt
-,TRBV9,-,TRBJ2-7,CASSVGDSLKQYF,TGTGCCAGCAGCGTAGGAGACTCCCTAAAGCAGTACTTC
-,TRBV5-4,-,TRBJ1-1,CASSLRSHTEAFF,TGTGCCAGCAGCTTGAGGTCGCACACTGAAGCTTTCTTT
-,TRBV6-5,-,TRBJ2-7,CASSYEAGALNEQYF,TGTGCCAGCAGTTATGAGGCAGGGGCGCTAAACGAGCAGTACTTC
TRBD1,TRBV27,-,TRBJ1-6,CASSPLRTGWHNSPLHF,TGTGCCAGCAGTCCTCTCCGGACAGGGTGGCATAATTCACCCCTCCACTTT
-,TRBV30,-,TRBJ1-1,CAWSVETEAFF,TGTGCCTGGAGTGTAGAAACAGAAGCTTTCTTT
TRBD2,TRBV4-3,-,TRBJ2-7,CASGYIGGGEQYF,TGCGCCAGCGGGTACATCGGGGGGGGAGAGCAGTACTTC
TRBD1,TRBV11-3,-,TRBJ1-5,CASSPTGGGCLSNQPQHF,TGTGCCAGCAGCCCTACAGGGGGGGGTTGCTTGAGCAATCAGCCCCAGCATTTT
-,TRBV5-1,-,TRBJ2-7,CASSFVWNDEQYF,TGCGCCAGCAGCTTCGTTTGGAATGACGAGCAGTACTTC
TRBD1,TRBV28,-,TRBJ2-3,CASSTDRLNTDTQYF,TGTGCCAGCAGTACGGACAGGTTAAACACAGATACGCAGTATTTT
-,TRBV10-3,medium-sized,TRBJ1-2,CAIRERGEIGIGYGYTF,TGTGCCATCAGGGAGAGGGGCGAGATCGGGATCGGCTATGGCTACACCTTC
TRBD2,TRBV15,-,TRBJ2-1,CATSPSGGYNEQFF,TGTGCCACCAGTCCTAGCGGGGGGTACAATGAGCAGTTCTTC
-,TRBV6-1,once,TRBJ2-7,CASSDAYEQYF,TGTGCCAGCAGTGACGCCTACGAGCAGTACTTC
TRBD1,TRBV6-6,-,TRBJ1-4,CASSYPDRVNEKLFF,TGTGCCAGCAGTTACCCGGACAGGGTAAATGAAAAACTGTTTTTT
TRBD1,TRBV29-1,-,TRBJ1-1,CSVRQGATEAFF,TGCAGCGTTCGACAGGGGGCTACTGAAGCTTTCTTT
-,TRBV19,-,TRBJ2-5,CASTQQAHPQETQYF,TGTGCCAGTACCCAACAGGCCCACCCTCAAGAGACCCAGTACTTC
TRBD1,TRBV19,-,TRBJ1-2,CASSIGGGDRVGFGYTF,TGTGCCAGTAGTATTGGCGGTGGCGACAGGGTGGGCTTTGGCTACACCTTC
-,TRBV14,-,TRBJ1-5,CASSRYGGPQHF,TGTGCCAGCAGCCGGTACGGGGGGCCCCAGCATTTT
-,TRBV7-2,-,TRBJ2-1,CASSSAGGAQFF,TGTGCCAGCAGCTCGGCCGGGGGCGCGCAGTTCTTC
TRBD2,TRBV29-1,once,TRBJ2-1,CSVQKHRVAGGLYNEQFF,TGCAGCGTCCAAAAACATCGAGTAGCGGGGGGCTTATACAATGAGCAGTTCTTC
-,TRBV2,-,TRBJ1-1,CAREKSLGVGFTEAFF,TGTGCCAGAGAGAAAAGCCTCGGGGTAGGGTTCACTGAAGCTTTCTTT
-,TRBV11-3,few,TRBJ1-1,CASRPRSMNTEAFF,TGTGCCAGCAGACCGAGGAGCATGAACACTGAAGCTTTCTTT
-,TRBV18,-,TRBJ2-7,CASSTTRGVGDEQYF,TGTGCCAGCTCAACTACAAGAGGGGTTGGGGACGAGCAGTACTTC
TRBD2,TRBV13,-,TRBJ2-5,CASSPQTSGGPQETQYF,TGTGCCAGCAGCCCCCAGACTAGCGGGGGACCACAAGAGACCCAGTACTTC
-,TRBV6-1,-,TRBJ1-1,CASSAGIMNTEAFF,TGTGCCAGCAGCGCAGGGATTATGAACACTGAAGCTTTCTTT
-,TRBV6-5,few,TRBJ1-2,CASSYSASYGYTF,TGTGCCAGCAGTTACTCCGCGAGCTATGGCTACACCTTC
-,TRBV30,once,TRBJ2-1,CAWSVIGGSSYNEQFF,TGTGCCTGGAGTGTAATTGGGGGGAGCTCCTACAATGAGCAGTTCTTC
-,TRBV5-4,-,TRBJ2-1,CASSLADVDEQFF,TGTGCCAGCAGCTTGGCGGACGTAGATGAGCAGTTCTTC
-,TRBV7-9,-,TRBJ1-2,CASSQSEGVNYGYTF,TGTGCCAGCAGCCAATCGGAAGGGGTGAACTATGGCTACACCTTC
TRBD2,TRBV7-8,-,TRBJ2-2,CASSFRTSSNTGELFF,TGTGCCAGCAGCTTCCGGACTAGCAGCAACACCGGGGAGCTGTTTTTT
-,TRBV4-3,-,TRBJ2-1,CASSQRGERNEQFF,TGCGCCAGCAGCCAACGGGGTGAGCGAAATGAGCAGTTCTTC
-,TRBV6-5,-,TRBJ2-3,CASSYDSVWGDTQYF,TGTGCCAGCAGTTACGATTCGGTCTGGGGAGATACGCAGTATTTT
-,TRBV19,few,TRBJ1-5,CASWAAYSNQPQHF,TGTGCCTCATGGGCGGCCTATAGCAATCAGCCCCAGCATTTT
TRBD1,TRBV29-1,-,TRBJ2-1,CSVEDGTGGMNEQFF,TGCAGCGTTGAAGACGGGACAGGGGGGATGAATGAGCAGTTCTTC
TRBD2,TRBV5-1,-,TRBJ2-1,CASSLGKAGDNEQFF,TGCGCCAGCAGCTTGGGGAAGGCGGGAGACAATGAGCAGTTCTTC
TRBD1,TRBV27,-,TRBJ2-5,CASSLWGQGREETQYF,TGTGCCAGCAGTTTATGGGGACAGGGCAGAGAGGAGACCCAGTACTTC
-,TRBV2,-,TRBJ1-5,CASSDRKGHQPQHF,TGTGCCAGCAGTGATAGGAAGGGCCATCAGCCCCAGCATTTT
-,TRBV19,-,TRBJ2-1,CATKQGPYNEQFF,TGTGCCACCAAACAGGGCCCCTACAATGAGCAGTTCTTC
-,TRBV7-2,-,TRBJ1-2,CASSLPAEEGRASYGYTF,TGTGCCAGCAGCTTACCGGCCGAAGAGGGCAGGGCCAGCTATGGCTACACCTTC
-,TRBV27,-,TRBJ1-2,CASSTRSDSYGYTF,TGTGCCAGCAGTACCCGGAGTGACTCCTATGGCTACACCTTC
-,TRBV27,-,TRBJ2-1,CASSFGGGSEQFF,TGTGCCAGCAGTTTCGGCGGTGGCTCTGAGCAGTTCTTC
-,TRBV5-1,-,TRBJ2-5,CASAPAFGQQETQYF,TGCGCCAGCGCCCCCGCCTTCGGACAGCAAGAGACCCAGTACTTC
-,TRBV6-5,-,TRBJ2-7,CASSLFPEEQYF,TGTGCCAGCAGTTTATTCCCTGAGGAGCAGTACTTC
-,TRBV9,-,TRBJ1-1,CASSEGTEAFF,TGTGCCAGCAGCGAGGGGACAGAAGCTTTCTTT
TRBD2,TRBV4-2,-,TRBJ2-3,CASSQEAGIRADTQYF,TGTGCCAGCAGCCAAGAAGCGGGGATTCGCGCAGATACGCAGTATTTT
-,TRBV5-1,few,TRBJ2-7,CASSAPAGYEQYF,TGCGCCAGCAGCGCCCCGGCAGGCTACGAGCAGTACTTC
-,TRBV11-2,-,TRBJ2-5,CASSLVAYQETQYF,TGTGCCAGCAGCTTAGTCGCGTACCAAGAGACCCAGTACTTC
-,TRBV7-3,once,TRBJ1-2,CASSFSANYGYTF,TGTGCCAGCAGCTTCTCGGCTAACTATGGCTACACCTTC
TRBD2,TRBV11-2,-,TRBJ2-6,CASSQLAGGSGANVLTF,TGTGCCAGCAGCCAATTAGCGGGGGGCTCTGGGGCCAACGTCCTGACTTTC
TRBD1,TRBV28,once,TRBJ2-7,CASRQGTGGAYEQYF,TGTGCCAGCAGACAAGGGACAGGAGGGGCCTACGAGCAGTACTTC
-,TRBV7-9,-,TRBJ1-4,CASSLGRLRQFDEKLFF,TGTGCCAGCAGCTTAGGTCGGTTGAGGCAGTTCGATGAAAAACTGTTTTTT
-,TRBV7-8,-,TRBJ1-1,CASSLDNARHEAFF,TGTGCCAGCAGCTTAGACAACGCCCGACATGAAGCTTTCTTT
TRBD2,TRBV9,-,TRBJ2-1,CASSVVSSGRGTNEQFF,TGTGCCAGCAGCGTAGTGTCTAGCGGGAGAGGGACTAATGAGCAGTTCTTC
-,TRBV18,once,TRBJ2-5,CASSPMVPGWETQYF,TGTGCCAGCTCACCGATGGTGCCAGGGTGGGAGACCCAGTACTTC
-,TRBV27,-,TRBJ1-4,CASSPGATNEKLFF,TGTGCCAGCAGTCCAGGGGCTACTAATGAAAAACTGTTTTTT
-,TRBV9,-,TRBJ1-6,CASSVANSNSPLHF,TGTGCCAGCAGCGTAGCAAACAGCAATTCACCCCTCCACTTT